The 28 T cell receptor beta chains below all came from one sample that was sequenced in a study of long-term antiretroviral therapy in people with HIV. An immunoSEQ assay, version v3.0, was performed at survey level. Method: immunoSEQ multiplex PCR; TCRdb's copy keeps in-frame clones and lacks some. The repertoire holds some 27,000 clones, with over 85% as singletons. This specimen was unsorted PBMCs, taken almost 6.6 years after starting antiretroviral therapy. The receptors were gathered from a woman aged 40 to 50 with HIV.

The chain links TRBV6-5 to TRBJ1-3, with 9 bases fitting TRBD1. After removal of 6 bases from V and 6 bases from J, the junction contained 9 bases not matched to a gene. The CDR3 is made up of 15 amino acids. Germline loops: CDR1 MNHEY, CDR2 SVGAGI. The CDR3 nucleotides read TGTGCCAGCAGCAACGGGGGACAGGGACAAAACACCATATATTTT. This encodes CASSNGGQGQNTIYF.

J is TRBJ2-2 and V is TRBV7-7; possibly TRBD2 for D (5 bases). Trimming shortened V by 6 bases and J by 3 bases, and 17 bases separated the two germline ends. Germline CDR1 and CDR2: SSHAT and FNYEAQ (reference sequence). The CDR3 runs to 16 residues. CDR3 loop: CASSPLAPLDTGELFF. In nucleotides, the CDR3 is TGTGCCAGCAGTCCTCTAGCTCCCCTGGACACCGGGGAGCTGTTTTTT.

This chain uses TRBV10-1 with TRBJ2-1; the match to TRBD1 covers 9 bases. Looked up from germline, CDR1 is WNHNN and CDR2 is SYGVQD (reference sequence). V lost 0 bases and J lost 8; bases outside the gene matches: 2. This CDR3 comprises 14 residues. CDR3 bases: TGCGCCAGCAGTGAGTCGGGACAGGGCGATGAGCAGTTCTTC. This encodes CASSESGQGDEQFF.

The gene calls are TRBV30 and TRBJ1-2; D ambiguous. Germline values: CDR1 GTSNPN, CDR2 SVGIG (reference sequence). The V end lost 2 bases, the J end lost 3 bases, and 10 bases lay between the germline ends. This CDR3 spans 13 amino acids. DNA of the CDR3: TGTGCCTGGAGTCACGGACTGCACTATGGCTACACCTTC. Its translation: CAWSHGLHYGYTF.

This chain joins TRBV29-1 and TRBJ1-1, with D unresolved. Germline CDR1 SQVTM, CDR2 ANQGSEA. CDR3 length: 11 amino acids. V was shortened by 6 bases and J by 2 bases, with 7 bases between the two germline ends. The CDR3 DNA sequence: TGCAGCGTATCGGACAACACTGAAGCTTTCTTT. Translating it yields CSVSDNTEAFF. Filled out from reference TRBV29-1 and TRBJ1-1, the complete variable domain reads SAVISQKPSRDICQRGTSLTIQCQVDSQVTMMFWYRQQPGQSLTLIATANQGSEATYESGFVIDKFPISRPNLTFSTLTVSNMSPEDSSIYLCSVSDNTEAFFGQGTRLTVV.

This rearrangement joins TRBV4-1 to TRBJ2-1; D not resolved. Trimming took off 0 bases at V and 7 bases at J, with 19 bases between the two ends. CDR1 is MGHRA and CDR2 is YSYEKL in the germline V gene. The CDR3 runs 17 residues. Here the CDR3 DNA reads TGCGCCAGCAGCCAAGAAGCGAGAAGGGTCAATCTAAATGAGCAGTTCTTC. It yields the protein CASSQEARRVNLNEQFF.

CDR3 in DNA: TGCACCAGCAGCCGACAGTGGGAGGGGCGAGCTAACTATGGCTACACCTTC. This codes for CTSSRQWEGRANYGYTF. This rearrangement joins TRBV1 to TRBJ1-2. TRBV1 is a pseudogene. This CDR3 spans 17 amino acids.

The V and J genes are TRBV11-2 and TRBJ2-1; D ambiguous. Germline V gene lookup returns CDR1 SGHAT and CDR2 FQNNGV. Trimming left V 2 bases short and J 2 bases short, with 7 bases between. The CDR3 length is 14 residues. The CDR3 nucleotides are TGTGCCAGCAGCTTATCAGGAGCCTACAATGAGCAGTTCTTC. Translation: CASSLSGAYNEQFF.

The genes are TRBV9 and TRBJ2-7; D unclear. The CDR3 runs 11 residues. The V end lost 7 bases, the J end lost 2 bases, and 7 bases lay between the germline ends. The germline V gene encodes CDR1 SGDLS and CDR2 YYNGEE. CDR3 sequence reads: CASSSPYEQYF. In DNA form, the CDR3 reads TGTGCCAGCTCCAGCCCCTACGAGCAGTACTTC.

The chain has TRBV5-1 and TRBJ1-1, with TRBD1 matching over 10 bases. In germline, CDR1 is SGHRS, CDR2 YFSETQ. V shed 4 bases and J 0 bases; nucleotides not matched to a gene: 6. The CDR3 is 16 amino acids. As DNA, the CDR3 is TGCGCCAGCAGCACCGGAGGGACAGGGGTGAACACTGAAGCTTTCTTT. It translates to CASSTGGTGVNTEAFF.

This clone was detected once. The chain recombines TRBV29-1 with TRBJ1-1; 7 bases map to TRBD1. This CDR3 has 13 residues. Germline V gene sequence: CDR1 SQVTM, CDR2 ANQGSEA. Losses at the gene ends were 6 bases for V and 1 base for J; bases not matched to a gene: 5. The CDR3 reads CSVVGTANTEAFF. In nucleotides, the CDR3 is TGCAGCGTGGTGGGGACAGCGAACACTGAAGCTTTCTTT. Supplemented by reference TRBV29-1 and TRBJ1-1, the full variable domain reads SAVISQKPSRDICQRGTSLTIQCQVDSQVTMMFWYRQQPGQSLTLIATANQGSEATYESGFVIDKFPISRPNLTFSTLTVSNMSPEDSSIYLCSVVGTANTEAFFGQGTRLTVV.

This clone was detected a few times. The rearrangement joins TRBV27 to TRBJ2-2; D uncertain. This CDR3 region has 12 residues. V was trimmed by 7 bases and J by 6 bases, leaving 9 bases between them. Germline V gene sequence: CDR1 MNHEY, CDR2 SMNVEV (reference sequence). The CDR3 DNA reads TGTGCCAGCACGGGTGGTTCCGGGGAGCTGTTTTTT. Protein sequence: CASTGGSGELFF.

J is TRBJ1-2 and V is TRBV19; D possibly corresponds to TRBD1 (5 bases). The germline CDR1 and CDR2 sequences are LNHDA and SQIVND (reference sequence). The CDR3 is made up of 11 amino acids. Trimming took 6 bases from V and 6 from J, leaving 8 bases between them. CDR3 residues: CASRGGDGYTF. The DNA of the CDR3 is TGTGCCAGTAGGGGAGGGGATGGCTACACCTTC.

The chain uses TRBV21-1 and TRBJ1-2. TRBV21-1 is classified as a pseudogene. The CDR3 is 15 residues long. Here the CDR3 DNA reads TGTGCCAGCAGCGTTCTACAGGGAGGGTTGAGCGGCTACACCTTC. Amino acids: CASSVLQGGLSGYTF.

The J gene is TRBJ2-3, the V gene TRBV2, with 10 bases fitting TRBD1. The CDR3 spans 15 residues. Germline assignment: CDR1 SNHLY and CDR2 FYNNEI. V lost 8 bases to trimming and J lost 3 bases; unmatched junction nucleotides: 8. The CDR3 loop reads CASSPGQGTTDTQYF. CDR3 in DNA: TGTGCCAGCTCACCGGGACAGGGGACGACAGATACGCAGTATTTT.

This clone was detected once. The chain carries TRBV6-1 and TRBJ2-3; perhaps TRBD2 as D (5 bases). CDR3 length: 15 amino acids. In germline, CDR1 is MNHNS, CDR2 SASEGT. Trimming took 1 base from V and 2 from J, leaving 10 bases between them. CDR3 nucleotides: TGTGCCAGCAGTGAAGAGGCGGGTATCACAGATACGCAGTATTTT. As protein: CASSEEAGITDTQYF.

CDR3 bases: TGTGCCAGCAGCTTAAGAGGGGCCCAAGATACGCAGTATTTT. Translating it yields CASSLRGAQDTQYF. V and J are TRBV7-9 and TRBJ2-3; D is possibly TRBD1 or TRBD2 (5 bases each). V was clipped by 2 bases and J by 5 bases, with 11 bases between them. Germline values: CDR1 SEHNR, CDR2 FQNEAQ (reference sequence). The CDR3 extends over 14 amino acids.

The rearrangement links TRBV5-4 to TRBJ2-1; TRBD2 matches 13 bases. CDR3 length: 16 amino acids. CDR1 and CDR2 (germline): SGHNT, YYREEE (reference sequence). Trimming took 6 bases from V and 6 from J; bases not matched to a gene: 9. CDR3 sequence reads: CASMVPGLAGANEQFF. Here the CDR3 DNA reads TGTGCCAGCATGGTCCCAGGACTAGCGGGGGCCAATGAGCAGTTCTTC.

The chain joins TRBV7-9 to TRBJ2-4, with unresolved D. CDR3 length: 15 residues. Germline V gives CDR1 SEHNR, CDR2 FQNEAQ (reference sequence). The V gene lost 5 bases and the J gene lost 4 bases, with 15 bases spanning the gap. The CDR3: CASSPSETAKNIQYF. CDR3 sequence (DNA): TGTGCCAGCAGCCCCTCAGAGACGGCTAAAAACATTCAGTACTTC.

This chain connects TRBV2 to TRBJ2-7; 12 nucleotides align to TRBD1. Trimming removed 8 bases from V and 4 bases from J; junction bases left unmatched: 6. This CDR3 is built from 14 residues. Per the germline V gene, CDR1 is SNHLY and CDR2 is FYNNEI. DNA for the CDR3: TGTGCCAGCTCCGGGACAGGGGGCTTATACGAGCAGTACTTC. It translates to CASSGTGGLYEQYF.

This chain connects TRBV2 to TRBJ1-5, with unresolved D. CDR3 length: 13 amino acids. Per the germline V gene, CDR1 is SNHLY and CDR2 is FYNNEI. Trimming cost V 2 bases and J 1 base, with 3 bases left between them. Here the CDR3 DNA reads TGTGCCAGCAGTGAACTAAGCAATCAGCCCCAGCATTTT. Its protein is CASSELSNQPQHF.

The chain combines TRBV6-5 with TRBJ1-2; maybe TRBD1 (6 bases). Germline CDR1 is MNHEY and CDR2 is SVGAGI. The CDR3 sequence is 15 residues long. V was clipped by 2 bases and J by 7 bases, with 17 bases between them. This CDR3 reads CASSYELTGSFGYTF. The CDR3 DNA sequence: TGTGCCAGCAGTTACGAGTTAACAGGGTCCTTTGGCTACACCTTC.

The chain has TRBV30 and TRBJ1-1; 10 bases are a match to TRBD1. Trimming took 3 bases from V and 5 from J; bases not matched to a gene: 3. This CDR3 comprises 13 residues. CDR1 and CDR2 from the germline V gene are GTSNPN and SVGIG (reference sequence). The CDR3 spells CAWSWTGGTEAFF. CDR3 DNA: TGTGCCTGGAGCTGGACAGGGGGTACTGAAGCTTTCTTT.

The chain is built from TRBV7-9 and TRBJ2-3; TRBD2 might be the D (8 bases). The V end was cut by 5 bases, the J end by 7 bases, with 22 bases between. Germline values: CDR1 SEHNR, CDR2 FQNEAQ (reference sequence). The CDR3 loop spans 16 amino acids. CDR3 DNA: TGTGCCAGCAGCCCCCAGCGACAGGGCGGGGGGAATACGCAGTATTTT. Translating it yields CASSPQRQGGGNTQYF.

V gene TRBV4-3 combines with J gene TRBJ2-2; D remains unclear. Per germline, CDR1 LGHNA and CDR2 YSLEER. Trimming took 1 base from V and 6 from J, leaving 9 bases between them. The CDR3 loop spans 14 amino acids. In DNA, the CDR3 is TGCGCCAGCAGCCAAGTATCCGGATCCGGGGAGCTGTTTTTT. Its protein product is CASSQVSGSGELFF.

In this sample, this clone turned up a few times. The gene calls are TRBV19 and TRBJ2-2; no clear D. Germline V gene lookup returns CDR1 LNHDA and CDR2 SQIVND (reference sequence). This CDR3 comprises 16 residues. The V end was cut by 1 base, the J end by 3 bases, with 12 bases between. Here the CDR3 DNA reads TGTGCCAGTAGTATAGGACCTCACAGCGACACCGGGGAGCTGTTTTTT. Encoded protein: CASSIGPHSDTGELFF.

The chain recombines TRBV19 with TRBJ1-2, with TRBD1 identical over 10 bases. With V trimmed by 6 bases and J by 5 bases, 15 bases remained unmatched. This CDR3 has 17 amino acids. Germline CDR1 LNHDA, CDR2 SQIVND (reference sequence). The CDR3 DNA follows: TGTGCCAGTAGCTTTATCCGGGACAGGGGCCCCTTTTATGGCTACACCTTC. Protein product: CASSFIRDRGPFYGYTF.

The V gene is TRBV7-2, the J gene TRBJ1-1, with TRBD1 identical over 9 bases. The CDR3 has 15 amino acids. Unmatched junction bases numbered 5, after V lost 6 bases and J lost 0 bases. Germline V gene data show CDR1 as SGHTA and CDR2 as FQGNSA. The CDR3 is CASRRDRVMNTEAFF. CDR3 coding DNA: TGTGCCAGCAGGAGGGACAGGGTCATGAACACTGAAGCTTTCTTT.